The entry below describes one T cell receptor (beta chain). Produced via immunoSEQ multiplex PCR; TCRdb's table is partial and in-frame only. The table shows hundreds of thousands of clones, with around 80% occurring only once. The data are from a study of shared clonotypes between healthy human individuals. This CDR3 is 13 amino acids long. V lost 5 bases, J lost 3 bases, and 8 bases lay in between. Germline lookup yields CDR1 LNHDA and CDR2 SQIVND (reference sequence). The receptor was derived from a woman in her thirties or forties in good health. Some clones in this sample may be carry-over from other donors' samples. The rearrangement links TRBV19 to TRBJ1-5; D remains ambiguous. Source material: PBMCs. CDR3 residues: CASSVSLNQPQHF. The CDR3 DNA is TGTGCCAGTAGTGTTTCGCTCAATCAGCCCCAGCATTTT.